The source of this T cell receptor (beta chain) is a study of CD8 T cells in ankylosing spondylitis. TCRdb called the 5' RACE reads again in MiXCR, with one record for every CDR3 protein. The sample includes approximately 220,000 distinct CDR3 sequences, 20% to 30% seen only once; the top ten take less than 8.5%. This TCR derives from a male donor with ankylosing spondylitis or in good health (not recorded which). Sample: blood, either unsorted or a sorted T cell fraction (not recorded which).

The CDR3 loop reads CSARDLRGVNEQFF. The CDR3 bases are TGCAGTGCTAGAGATTTGCGGGGTGTCAATGAGCAGTTCTTC. The genes are TRBV20-1 and TRBJ2-1; tentatively, D is TRBD2 (6 bases). The germline V gene has CDR1 DFQATT and CDR2 SNEGSKA (reference sequence). There are 14 residues in the CDR3. The V end lost 0 bases, the J end lost 6 bases, and 12 bases lay between the germline ends.